These 15 T cell receptor beta chains originate from one sample sequenced in a study of T cell repertoires in cytomegalovirus infection. TCRdb re-analysed the reads in MiXCR, keeping a single row per CDR3 protein. Found here are almost 550,000 distinct CDR3 sequences, about 17% of them singletons; the top ten hold under 30%. The specimen was CD8+ T cells from PBMCs. Receptors originate from a human donor in good health (CMV status not recorded). Some clones in this sample may be carry-over from other donors' samples.

This clonotype was seen many times. The chain is built from TRBV19 and TRBJ1-1; the D gene is possibly TRBD1 (6 bases). Per the germline V gene, CDR1 is LNHDA and CDR2 is SQIVND (reference sequence). CDR3 length: 12 residues. Trimming pared 3 bases from V and 7 bases from J, leaving 9 bases between. The DNA for the CDR3 is TGTGCCAGTAGTATGGGGGGCATTGAAGCTTTCTTT. It specifies CASSMGGIEAFF.

The rearrangement links TRBV7-9 to TRBJ2-7; TRBD2 agrees at 8 bases. The CDR3 runs to 15 residues. Germline V gene lookup returns CDR1 SEHNR and CDR2 FQNEAQ (reference sequence). The V segment lost 2 bases and the J segment 4 bases; nucleotides outside the gene matches: 7. CDR3 residues: CASSLSAGAVYEQYF. The DNA for the CDR3 is TGTGCCAGCAGCTTATCAGCGGGGGCCGTATACGAGCAGTACTTC.

The chain combines TRBV20-1 with TRBJ1-6, with TRBD1 matching 7 bases. The CDR3 runs to 16 residues. CDR1 and CDR2 (germline): DFQATT, SNEGSKA (reference sequence). V shed 5 bases and J 0 bases; nucleotides not matched to a gene: 7. CDR3 region: CSALPGQSSYNSPLHF. DNA for the CDR3: TGCAGTGCTCTCCCGGGACAGAGCTCCTATAATTCACCCCTCCACTTT.

This clonotype was detected many times. V usage is TRBV27 and J usage is TRBJ1-1; D is undetermined. The CDR3 spans 16 residues. V was pared by 2 bases and J by 6 bases, with 19 bases between. Germline assignment: CDR1 MNHEY and CDR2 SMNVEV (reference sequence). The CDR3 bases are TGTGCCAGCAGTTTAGGTTCTGGCGACTTTGGAGCTGAAGCTTTCTTT. Translating it yields CASSLGSGDFGAEAFF.

The genes are TRBV5-1 and TRBJ2-1, with TRBD2 as a possible D gene (5 bases). In germline, CDR1 is SGHRS, CDR2 YFSETQ. Deletions cut 4 bases from V and 9 bases from J, with 14 bases between. CDR3 length equals 13 residues. CDR3 nucleotide sequence: TGCGCCAGCAGCCCCCGTCTAGGGAGTGAGCAGTTCTTC. It encodes CASSPRLGSEQFF.

This clonotype was seen many times. The gene calls are TRBV28 and TRBJ2-1; D perhaps matches TRBD1 (6 bases). CDR3 length: 14 amino acids. Trimming stripped 7 bases from V and 5 bases from J, with 15 bases between. Germline V gene data show CDR1 as MDHEN and CDR2 as SYDVKM. This CDR3 is CASKRGTPHNEQFF. CDR3 DNA sequence: TGTGCCAGCAAACGAGGGACACCACACAATGAGCAGTTCTTC.

This clonotype has only a few counts. V usage is TRBV4-1 and J usage is TRBJ1-5; D is perhaps TRBD1 (5 bases). Trimming stripped 4 bases from V and 1 base from J, with 20 bases between. This CDR3 has 18 residues. CDR1 MGHRA and CDR2 YSYEKL come from the germline V gene. The CDR3 loop is CASSLNLGGVRSNQPQHF. The DNA of the CDR3 is TGCGCCAGCAGCCTTAACCTGGGGGGGGTCCGAAGCAATCAGCCCCAGCATTTT.

This clonotype was seen many times. This chain links TRBV4-1 with TRBJ2-7, with 14 bases identical to TRBD2. Trimming took 1 base from V and 3 from J; bases not matched to a gene: 2. This CDR3 has 16 residues. Per the germline V gene, CDR1 is MGHRA and CDR2 is YSYEKL. CDR3 sequence: CASSQAGTSGSYEQYF. CDR3 DNA: TGCGCCAGCAGCCAAGCAGGGACTAGCGGGAGCTACGAGCAGTACTTC.

There are many counts of this clonotype. The chain employs TRBV12-3 or TRBV12-4 and TRBJ1-1; 10 bases fit TRBD1. This CDR3 region has 19 residues. The J segment lost 1 base and the V segment lost 3 bases, leaving 14 bases of the junction unmatched. CDR3 in amino acids: CASSFLYVTGGRGNTEAFF. In DNA form, the CDR3 reads TGTGCCAGCAGTTTTCTATACGTGACAGGGGGCCGAGGGAACACTGAAGCTTTCTTT.

The chain has TRBV6-5 and TRBJ1-6; no reliable D call. The CDR3 runs to 15 residues. The germline CDR1 and CDR2 sequences are MNHEY and SVGAGI. Trimming removed 2 bases from V and 4 bases from J, with 9 bases in between. In DNA, the CDR3 is TGTGCCAGCAGTTACGGCACGGGTTATAATTCACCCCTCCACTTT. It translates to CASSYGTGYNSPLHF.

The chain joins TRBV5-6 to TRBJ1-1; D remains unclear. The CDR3 totals 12 residues. V was cut by 4 bases and J by 7 bases, with 11 bases left in between. From germline, CDR1 is SGHDT and CDR2 YYEEEE. The CDR3 protein is CASSLRFDEAFF. The DNA of the CDR3 is TGTGCCAGCAGCCTGAGGTTCGATGAAGCTTTCTTT.

This clonotype was observed at least ten times. This chain connects TRBV6-2 or TRBV6-3 to TRBJ2-1; no clear D. The CDR3 length is 11 residues. Trimming left V 5 bases short and J 7 bases short, with 6 bases between. CDR1 is MNHEY, CDR2 SVGEGT, per germline. CDR3 amino acids: CASSQINEQFF. The CDR3 nucleotides read TGTGCCAGCAGTCAGATTAATGAGCAGTTCTTC.

This clonotype was detected only a few times. This sequence joins TRBV27 and TRBJ1-5; D is ambiguous. V lost 6 bases and J lost 4, with 10 bases in between. Germline lookup yields CDR1 MNHEY and CDR2 SMNVEV (reference sequence). This CDR3 contains 13 residues. The CDR3 bases are TGTGCCAGCAGCCTGACAAATAATCAGCCCCAGCATTTT. Translating it yields CASSLTNNQPQHF.

This clonotype was observed many times. The chain joins TRBV11-2 to TRBJ2-5; D gene unclear. Trimming took off 6 bases at V and 0 bases at J, with 14 bases between the two ends. The CDR3 contains 15 residues. Per the germline V gene, CDR1 is SGHAT and CDR2 is FQNNGV. The CDR3 nucleotides are TGTGCCAGCAGGCGATCCACGTACTACCAAGAGACCCAGTACTTC. Encoded protein: CASRRSTYYQETQYF. Drawing the rest from reference TRBV11-2 and TRBJ2-5, the complete variable domain is EAGVAQSPRYKIIEKRQSVAFWCNPISGHATLYWYQQILGQGPKLLIQFQNNGVVDDSQLPKDRFSAERLKGVDSTLKIQPAKLEDSAVYLCASRRSTYYQETQYFGPGTRLLVL.

This clonotype was seen at least ten times. The chain carries TRBV12-3 or TRBV12-4 and TRBJ2-1, with 9 bases that match TRBD2. This CDR3 has 15 residues. J lost 4 bases, V lost 6 bases, and 7 bases had no gene match. CDR3 loop: CASSNSGGSYNEQFF. The CDR3, as DNA: TGTGCCAGCAGCAATAGCGGGGGAAGTTACAATGAGCAGTTCTTC.